This note documents a single TCR beta chain sequence. This entry comes from a study of blood T cell repertoires in COVID-19. Study overall: T cells, B-cell-depleted T cells, or PBMCs provided the cDNA or gDNA that served as material.

Assay used: immunoSEQ multiplex PCR; TCRdb lists only in-frame clones, some missing. Altogether 200,000 to 250,000 clones are present, 70% to 90% being singletons, with the ten largest covering approximately 10%. V lost 4 bases and J lost 2; bases outside the gene matches: 2. The CDR3 runs to 14 residues. Germline assignment: CDR1 LGHDT and CDR2 YNNKEL (reference sequence). This chain uses TRBV3-1 (or the pseudogene TRBV3-2) with TRBJ1-5; 7 bases map to TRBD1. This TCR was sampled from a man aged 25 to 45 who had recovered from COVID-19. Sample: PBMCs or T cells enriched from blood (not recorded which). CDR3 amino acids: CASSPGQGNQPQHF. CDR3 sequence (DNA): TGTGCCAGCAGCCCCGGACAGGGCAATCAGCCCCAGCATTTT.